These T cell receptor beta chains were read from a single sample in a study of blood T cell repertoires in COVID-19. Method: immunoSEQ multiplex PCR; TCRdb's copy keeps in-frame clones and lacks some. The sample consists of some 120,000 clones, 70% to 90% of them appearing once. Source material: peripheral blood. These receptors were obtained from a middle-aged man with acute or convalescent COVID-19. Each CDR3 is given with its conserved first and last residue. The order of the fields is CDR3 protein, CDR3 DNA, J gene, V gene, D gene, clone size. D genes are given only for firm matches. Clone size is not always given. Where it is, it says once, few, many or a class for expanded clones.

CDR3: CASTPSGVTSGRAFDSGANVLTF; DNA: TGTGCCAGCACCCCCAGTGGTGTGACTAGCGGGAGGGCCTTTGACTCTGGGGCCAACGTCCTGACTTTC; J: TRBJ2-6; V: TRBV28; D: TRBD2; size: -
CDR3: CASSPRSGGPNEQFF; DNA: TGTGCCAGCAGCCCCCGGAGCGGGGGCCCGAATGAGCAGTTCTTC; J: TRBJ2-1; V: TRBV2; D: TRBD2; size: -
CDR3: CASSFKSPGSYNEQFF; DNA: TGTGCCAGCAGCTTTAAGTCCCCGGGCTCCTACAATGAGCAGTTCTTC; J: TRBJ2-1; V: TRBV11-2; D: -; size: -
CDR3: CASSRRTGSNYGYTF; DNA: TGTGCCAGCAGTCGAAGGACAGGGTCTAACTATGGCTACACCTTC; J: TRBJ1-2; V: TRBV2; D: TRBD1; size: -
CDR3: CASSLEAGGVVETQYF; DNA: TGCGCCAGCAGCTTGGAAGCGGGGGGCGTTGTAGAGACCCAGTACTTC; J: TRBJ2-5; V: TRBV5-1; D: TRBD2; size: -
CDR3: CASTRAGVNTEAFF; DNA: TGTGCCAGCACCAGAGCGGGAGTAAACACTGAAGCTTTCTTT; J: TRBJ1-1; V: TRBV25-1; D: -; size: once
CDR3: CAWSQHPPYEQYF; DNA: TGTGCCTGGAGTCAACACCCGCCCTACGAGCAGTACTTC; J: TRBJ2-7; V: TRBV30; D: -; size: -
CDR3: CASSVGSMDREGYTF; DNA: TGTGCCAGCAGCGTAGGTTCGATGGACAGGGAGGGCTACACCTTC; J: TRBJ1-2; V: TRBV9; D: TRBD1; size: -
CDR3: CASSVAGGPYEQYF; DNA: TGCGCCAGCAGCGTAGCGGGAGGGCCTTACGAGCAGTACTTC; J: TRBJ2-7; V: TRBV5-1; D: TRBD2; size: -
CDR3: CASRGLAGSYEQYF; DNA: TGCGCCAGCAGGGGACTAGCGGGATCCTACGAGCAGTACTTC; J: TRBJ2-7; V: TRBV10-2; D: TRBD2; size: -
CDR3: CASSPAAGGSPSYEQYF; DNA: TGTGCCAGCAGCCCCGCGGCAGGGGGCTCACCCTCCTACGAGCAGTACTTC; J: TRBJ2-7; V: TRBV3-1/TRBV3-2; D: TRBD1; size: -
CDR3: CASRDRGSYEQYF; DNA: TGTGCCAGCCGGGACAGGGGTTCCTACGAGCAGTACTTC; J: TRBJ2-7; V: TRBV7-3; D: TRBD1; size: -
CDR3: CASRRQGGNYGYTF; DNA: TGTGCCAGCAGGCGACAGGGCGGAAACTATGGCTACACCTTC; J: TRBJ1-2; V: TRBV2; D: TRBD1; size: few
CDR3: CASRGTSLNEQFF; DNA: TGTGCCAGTAGAGGGACTAGCCTAAATGAGCAGTTCTTC; J: TRBJ2-1; V: TRBV19; D: TRBD2; size: -
CDR3: CASSSGNGDTQYF; DNA: TGTGCCAGCAGCTCCGGGAATGGAGATACGCAGTATTTT; J: TRBJ2-3; V: TRBV11-3; D: -; size: -
CDR3: CSVAPRYQETQYF; DNA: TGCAGCGTTGCCCCCAGGTACCAAGAGACCCAGTACTTC; J: TRBJ2-5; V: TRBV29-1; D: -; size: -
CDR3: CATRIGTYQTEAFF; DNA: TGTGCCACCCGGATAGGGACATATCAAACTGAAGCTTTCTTT; J: TRBJ1-1; V: TRBV6-5; D: -; size: once
CDR3: CASSFLETYEQYF; DNA: TGTGCCAGCAGCTTCCTAGAGACCTACGAGCAGTACTTC; J: TRBJ2-7; V: TRBV7-9; D: -; size: -
CDR3: CAIGQMNTEAFF; DNA: TGTGCCATAGGACAGATGAACACTGAAGCTTTCTTT; J: TRBJ1-1; V: TRBV10-3; D: -; size: -
CDR3: CASSTLGQGLYGYTF; DNA: TGTGCCAGCAGTACCCTAGGACAGGGCCTCTATGGCTACACCTTC; J: TRBJ1-2; V: TRBV6-5; D: TRBD1; size: -
CDR3: CSVGGGGELFF; DNA: TGCAGCGTTGGCGGGGGCGGGGAGCTGTTTTTT; J: TRBJ2-2; V: TRBV29-1; D: TRBD2; size: -
CDR3: CASSRLTGTGVEKLFF; DNA: TGCGCCAGCAGCCGGTTGACCGGGACAGGGGTCGAAAAACTGTTTTTT; J: TRBJ1-4; V: TRBV4-3; D: TRBD1; size: -
CDR3: CASRHTGDYGYTF; DNA: TGTGCCAGTAGACATACAGGGGACTATGGCTACACCTTC; J: TRBJ1-2; V: TRBV19; D: TRBD1; size: -
CDR3: CASSRTSGSSSYNEQFF; DNA: TGTGCCAGCAGTAGGACTAGCGGTTCGAGCTCCTACAATGAGCAGTTCTTC; J: TRBJ2-1; V: TRBV6-2/TRBV6-3; D: TRBD2; size: -
CDR3: CASSGRDRGGETQYF; DNA: TGCGCCAGCAGTGGAAGGGACAGGGGGGGGGAGACCCAGTACTTC; J: TRBJ2-5; V: TRBV10-2; D: TRBD1; size: few
CDR3: CASSPDRYNSPLHF; DNA: TGCGCCAGCAGTCCGGACAGATATAATTCACCCCTCCACTTT; J: TRBJ1-6; V: TRBV10-2; D: -; size: few
CDR3: CASSLGPSYEQYF; DNA: TGTGCCAGCAGTTTAGGCCCATCCTACGAGCAGTACTTC; J: TRBJ2-7; V: TRBV27; D: -; size: -
CDR3: CASSYSGGARNEQFF; DNA: TGTGCCAGCAGTTATAGCGGGGGGGCCCGGAATGAGCAGTTCTTC; J: TRBJ2-1; V: TRBV11-2; D: TRBD2; size: -
CDR3: CASSQGSTGNTIYF; DNA: TGTGCCAGCAGCCAGGGCTCCACTGGAAACACCATATATTTT; J: TRBJ1-3; V: TRBV16; D: -; size: -
CDR3: CASSPPAKTQYF; DNA: TGTGCCAGCAGCCCCCCCGCGAAGACCCAGTACTTC; J: TRBJ2-5; V: TRBV2; D: -; size: -
CDR3: CASSLGRNTEAFF; DNA: TGTGCCAGCAGTTTGGGGCGGAACACTGAAGCTTTCTTT; J: TRBJ1-1; V: TRBV27; D: -; size: -
CDR3: CASSGLYGDEQYF; DNA: TGTGCCAGCAGCGGACTATATGGGGACGAGCAGTACTTC; J: TRBJ2-7; V: TRBV2; D: -; size: -
CDR3: CASSLIDSGRPQETQYF; DNA: TGTGCCAGCAGTTTAATTGATAGCGGGAGGCCACAAGAGACCCAGTACTTC; J: TRBJ2-5; V: TRBV27; D: TRBD2; size: -
CDR3: CASSPRQGGAFF; DNA: TGTGCCAGCAGTCCCAGACAGGGGGGCGCGTTCTTC; J: TRBJ2-1; V: TRBV12-3/TRBV12-4; D: TRBD1; size: -
CDR3: CASSQGTSGGASATDTQYF; DNA: TGCGCCAGCAGCCAAGGGACTAGCGGGGGGGCCTCAGCCACAGATACGCAGTATTTT; J: TRBJ2-3; V: TRBV4-1; D: TRBD2; size: -
CDR3: CASSYLTDTQYF; DNA: TGTGCCAGCAGTTACTTAACAGATACGCAGTATTTT; J: TRBJ2-3; V: TRBV6-2/TRBV6-3; D: -; size: few
CDR3: CASSTSTGVYEQYF; DNA: TGCGCCAGCAGCACCTCGACAGGGGTCTACGAGCAGTACTTC; J: TRBJ2-7; V: TRBV5-1; D: TRBD1; size: -
CDR3: CASSLGQGRYNEQFF; DNA: TGCGCCAGCAGCTTGGGGCAGGGTAGGTACAATGAGCAGTTCTTC; J: TRBJ2-1; V: TRBV5-1; D: -; size: once
CDR3: CASSSETSGAYTGELFF; DNA: TGTGCCAGCAGCTCAGAGACTAGCGGGGCTTACACCGGGGAGCTGTTTTTT; J: TRBJ2-2; V: TRBV7-6; D: TRBD2; size: few
CDR3: CARSSQALSVAGELFF; DNA: TGTGCCAGAAGCAGTCAGGCCCTCTCGGTCGCCGGGGAGCTGTTTTTT; J: TRBJ2-2; V: TRBV5-3; D: -; size: few
CDR3: CATSDSDFPGELFF; DNA: TGTGCCACCAGTGACTCTGACTTTCCCGGGGAGCTGTTTTTT; J: TRBJ2-2; V: TRBV24-1; D: -; size: -
CDR3: CASSQDRGTSLATQYF; DNA: TGCGCCAGCAGCCAAGATCGAGGGACTAGTCTGGCGACCCAGTACTTC; J: TRBJ2-5; V: TRBV4-1; D: TRBD2; size: -
CDR3: CASSVDSGYGYTF; DNA: TGTGCCAGCAGCGTAGACAGCGGCTATGGCTACACCTTC; J: TRBJ1-2; V: TRBV9; D: -; size: few
CDR3: CASSITGGNQPQHF; DNA: TGCGCCAGCAGCATCACAGGGGGCAATCAGCCCCAGCATTTT; J: TRBJ1-5; V: TRBV4-1; D: TRBD1; size: -
CDR3: CASSIGGHLANNEQFF; DNA: TGTGCCAGTAGTATAGGGGGGCATCTGGCCAACAATGAGCAGTTCTTC; J: TRBJ2-1; V: TRBV19; D: -; size: -
CDR3: CASSMDRRGTEAFF; DNA: TGTGCCAGTAGTATGGACCGTAGGGGCACTGAAGCTTTCTTT; J: TRBJ1-1; V: TRBV19; D: -; size: -
CDR3: CASSERGPSGNSPLHF; DNA: TGTGCCAGCAGTGAGAGGGGGCCCAGTGGGAATTCACCCCTCCACTTT; J: TRBJ1-6; V: TRBV2; D: TRBD1; size: -
CDR3: CATVEAVNTGELFF; DNA: TGTGCCACCGTGGAGGCAGTGAACACCGGGGAGCTGTTTTTT; J: TRBJ2-2; V: TRBV7-8; D: -; size: -
CDR3: CAISLAGDLVSQQFF; DNA: TGTGCCATCAGTTTAGCGGGAGACCTAGTCTCCCAGCAGTTCTTC; J: TRBJ2-1; V: TRBV10-3; D: TRBD2; size: -
CDR3: CASSALDPSYEQYF; DNA: TGTGCCAGCAGTGCCTTAGATCCATCCTACGAGCAGTACTTC; J: TRBJ2-7; V: TRBV27; D: -; size: -
CDR3: CAWSVLAGAGGELFF; DNA: TGTGCCTGGAGTGTACTAGCGGGAGCTGGCGGGGAGCTGTTTTTT; J: TRBJ2-2; V: TRBV30; D: TRBD2; size: -
CDR3: CASSPRNPADRVGEKLFF; DNA: TGTGCCAGCAGTCCACGAAACCCGGCCGACAGGGTTGGGGAAAAACTGTTTTTT; J: TRBJ1-4; V: TRBV6-6; D: TRBD1; size: -
CDR3: CASLDRDYNQPQHF; DNA: TGTGCCAGCTTGGACAGGGACTACAATCAGCCCCAGCATTTT; J: TRBJ1-5; V: TRBV28; D: TRBD1; size: -
CDR3: CASSLESGGVGEQYF; DNA: TGCGCCAGCAGCCTTGAAAGCGGAGGGGTCGGGGAGCAGTACTTC; J: TRBJ2-7; V: TRBV5-1; D: -; size: -
CDR3: CASNRMPQPGGYTF; DNA: TGTGCCAGCAACCGGATGCCGCAGCCCGGGGGCTACACCTTC; J: TRBJ1-2; V: TRBV28; D: -; size: -
CDR3: CATRLSRGNEQFF; DNA: TGTGCCACGAGATTGTCCCGGGGTAATGAGCAGTTCTTC; J: TRBJ2-1; V: TRBV12-3/TRBV12-4; D: -; size: -
CDR3: CASNSLADQETQYF; DNA: TGCGCCAGCAACAGCCTAGCGGACCAAGAGACCCAGTACTTC; J: TRBJ2-5; V: TRBV5-1; D: TRBD2; size: -